Below are 26 T cell receptor beta chains sequenced from a single sample in a study of patients and donors after allogeneic stem cell transplantation. TCRdb used MiXCR to reprocess the RT-PCR reads, holding one entry per CDR3 protein. The sample carries 800,000 to 1,000,000 distinct CDR3 sequences, approximately 18% recorded once. Sample: blood, either unsorted or a sorted T cell fraction (not recorded which). These receptors were taken from a human donor who was either an allogeneic HSCT recipient or a stem cell or donor lymphocyte infusion donor (not recorded which). It is not recorded whose cells these are; they may come from a transplant donor.

Only a few counts were recorded for this clonotype. The chain is built from TRBV4-1 and TRBJ1-5; D not certain. V lost 0 bases, J lost 6 bases, and 18 bases lay in between. Germline assignment: CDR1 MGHRA and CDR2 YSYEKL. This CDR3 is 17 amino acids long. The DNA of the CDR3 is TGCGCCAGCAGCCAAGATTTTTGGACGGGAGACGGTCAGCCCCAGCATTTT. This gives the protein CASSQDFWTGDGQPQHF.

This clonotype was observed a few times. The gene calls are TRBV7-3 and TRBJ1-1; 8 bases fit TRBD1. Trimming at V came to 4 bases and at J to 8 bases, leaving 6 bases not matched to a gene. This CDR3 contains 13 residues. CDR1 is SGHTA, CDR2 FQGTGA, per germline. The CDR3 here is CASSSRTGLEAFF. The DNA of the CDR3 is TGTGCCAGCAGCTCCCGGACAGGGCTAGAAGCTTTCTTT. Full variable domain (missing parts from reference TRBV7-3 and TRBJ1-1): GAGVSQTPSNKVTEKGKYVELRCDPISGHTALYWYRQSLGQGPEFLIYFQGTGAADDSGLPNDRFFAVRPEGSVSTLKIQRTERGDSAVYLCASSSRTGLEAFFGQGTRLTVV.

V and J are TRBV29-1 and TRBJ1-4, with no clear D. The germline CDR1 and CDR2 sequences are SQVTM and ANQGSEA. This CDR3 spans 12 amino acids. Trimming left V 4 bases short and J 8 bases short, with 11 bases between. CDR3 nucleotides: TGCAGCGTTGGGGAGGGCAGAGAAAAACTGTTTTTT. Amino acid sequence: CSVGEGREKLFF.

The rearrangement uses TRBV11-2 and TRBJ1-2; tentative D call: TRBD1 (6 bases). V lost 4 bases and J lost 4, with 19 bases in between. The germline gives CDR1 SGHAT, CDR2 FQNNGV. The CDR3 is 16 residues long. Here the CDR3 DNA reads TGTGCCAGCAGCTATCAAACTAGGGGGGGATTCTATGGCTACACCTTC. As protein: CASSYQTRGGFYGYTF.

The rearrangement uses TRBV7-9 and TRBJ2-1, with a tentative D call TRBD1 (6 bases). CDR3 size: 14 residues. Germline CDR1 reads SEHNR; CDR2 reads FQNEAQ (reference sequence). Trimming left V 5 bases short and J 8 bases short, with 16 bases between. The CDR3 reads CASSQGIEGHEQFF. CDR3 in DNA: TGTGCCAGCAGCCAGGGGATAGAAGGACATGAGCAGTTCTTC.

The rearrangement links TRBV7-9 to TRBJ2-2; D is possibly TRBD1 (6 bases). CDR1 and CDR2 (germline): SEHNR, FQNEAQ (reference sequence). V lost 1 base and J lost 3, with 9 bases in between. The CDR3 has 15 residues. The CDR3 here is CASSLVQGHTGELFF. The CDR3, as DNA: TGTGCCAGCAGCTTAGTACAGGGTCACACCGGGGAGCTGTTTTTT. The whole variable domain, remainder taken from reference TRBV7-9 and TRBJ2-2, is DTGVSQNPRHKITKRGQNVTFRCDPISEHNRLYWYRQTLGQGPEFLTYFQNEAQLEKSRLLSDRFSAERPKGSFSTLEIQRTEQGDSAMYLCASSLVQGHTGELFFGEGSRLTVL.

There are a few counts of this clonotype. V usage is TRBV6-1 and J usage is TRBJ1-4; D is ambiguous. CDR3 length: 15 residues. V lost 7 bases and J lost 7, with 19 bases in between. CDR1 and CDR2 from the germline V gene are MNHNS and SASEGT. The CDR3 DNA is TGTGCCAGCACCGATCGATTAGGACGTGGTGAAAAACTGTTTTTT. Protein: CASTDRLGRGEKLFF.

This clonotype was seen a few times. This chain uses TRBV2 with TRBJ1-6, with D unclear. Germline assignment: CDR1 SNHLY and CDR2 FYNNEI. The CDR3 sequence is 16 residues long. V dropped 7 bases and J dropped 0 bases, with 13 bases sitting between them. CDR3 amino acids: CASTVQASSYNSPLHF. CDR3 DNA: TGTGCCAGCACGGTCCAGGCGAGCTCCTATAATTCACCCCTCCACTTT.

The chain has TRBV7-9 and TRBJ1-1; D remains ambiguous. The CDR3 contains 15 residues. Germline V gene sequence: CDR1 SEHNR, CDR2 FQNEAQ (reference sequence). V gave up 2 bases and J gave up 0 bases, with 10 bases separating them. The CDR3 spells CASSLTAKLNTEAFF. For the CDR3, the DNA is TGTGCCAGCAGCTTAACTGCCAAATTGAACACTGAAGCTTTCTTT.

V is TRBV6-5 and J is TRBJ2-7; D may be TRBD2 (6 bases). Germline CDR1 reads MNHEY; CDR2 reads SVGAGI. CDR3 length: 17 residues. V was pared by 2 bases and J by 0 bases, with 17 bases between. CDR3 amino acids: CASSYHRSRGSSYEQYF. The CDR3, as DNA: TGTGCCAGCAGTTACCATCGATCGCGGGGATCCTCCTACGAGCAGTACTTC.

The chain joins TRBV6-1 to TRBJ1-5, with 7 positions matching TRBD1. Germline V gene lookup returns CDR1 MNHNS and CDR2 SASEGT. The CDR3 extends over 17 amino acids. V shed 2 bases and J 4 bases; nucleotides not matched to a gene: 11. CDR3 coding DNA: TGTGCCAGCAGTGAACGACAGGGATCGGTCGGGAATCAGCCCCAGCATTTT. Translated, it gives CASSERQGSVGNQPQHF.

V and J are TRBV27 and TRBJ2-5; 11 nucleotides line up with TRBD2. Trimming cost V 5 bases and J 3 bases; bases outside gene matches: 8. Germline lookup yields CDR1 MNHEY and CDR2 SMNVEV (reference sequence). The length of the CDR3 is 16 residues. The CDR3 DNA reads TGTGCCAGCAGTCGCGGACAGGGACTAGCGGAAGAGACCCAGTACTTC. This sequence encodes CASSRGQGLAEETQYF.

This rearrangement joins TRBV6-1 to TRBJ2-7; 7 nucleotides line up with TRBD1. Trimming took 5 bases from V and 0 from J; bases not matched to a gene: 13. CDR3 length: 17 residues. Germline loops: CDR1 MNHNS, CDR2 SASEGT. In DNA, the CDR3 is TGTGCCAGCAGTCTCAGCCGGGACAGAATCGACTCCTACGAGCAGTACTTC. Protein product: CASSLSRDRIDSYEQYF.

The gene calls are TRBV24-1 and TRBJ2-7, with D maybe TRBD1 (5 bases). V lost 5 bases and J 1 base, leaving 8 bases between the germline ends. Germline values: CDR1 KGHDR, CDR2 SFDVKD. This CDR3 is 13 amino acids long. The CDR3 region has the DNA TGTGCCACCAGTGGGAAGGGGTCCTACGAGCAGTACTTC. Translation: CATSGKGSYEQYF.

This clonotype showed up many times. V and J are TRBV12-3 or TRBV12-4 and TRBJ2-1; D is tentatively TRBD1 or TRBD2 (5 bases each). This CDR3 region has 14 residues. Trimming stripped 5 bases from V and 4 bases from J, with 12 bases between. The CDR3 sequence: CASSVGRAYNEQFF. Here the CDR3 DNA reads TGTGCCAGCAGTGTGGGACGGGCATACAATGAGCAGTTCTTC.

The rearrangement uses TRBV6-1 and TRBJ1-6; D remains unclear. CDR3 length: 15 amino acids. Trimming removed 7 bases at V and 5 bases at J, with 15 bases between. Germline CDR1 is MNHNS and CDR2 is SASEGT. CDR3 amino acids: CASKEVNRNNSPLHF. The CDR3 DNA reads as TGTGCCAGCAAAGAGGTTAACAGAAATAATTCACCCCTCCACTTT.

This clonotype was counted only a few times. This chain joins TRBV7-2 and TRBJ1-3, with no clear D. In germline, CDR1 is SGHTA, CDR2 FQGNSA. Deletions cut 1 base from V and 0 bases from J, with 10 bases between. This CDR3 is built from 16 residues. The CDR3 coding sequence is TGTGCCAGCAGCTTAGTTGGGCTGAGCTCTGGAAACACCATATATTTT. Protein product: CASSLVGLSSGNTIYF.

The rearrangement joins TRBV6-5 to TRBJ2-1; TRBD2 agrees at 9 bases. V lost 3 bases and J lost 0; bases outside the gene matches: 3. From germline, CDR1 is MNHEY and CDR2 SVGAGI. CDR3 size: 16 residues. The CDR3 protein is CASSYSGGTSYNEQFF. As DNA, the CDR3 is TGTGCCAGCAGTTATAGCGGGGGAACCTCCTACAATGAGCAGTTCTTC.

This clonotype turned up a few times. V and J are TRBV9 and TRBJ2-5, with D possibly being TRBD2 (7 bases). Trimming pared 0 bases from V and 4 bases from J, leaving 13 bases between. The CDR3 sequence is 15 residues long. Germline V gene data show CDR1 as SGDLS and CDR2 as YYNGEE. The CDR3 region has the DNA TGTGCCAGCAGCGTAGGGGGGGGCCTAGGAGAGACCCAGTACTTC. This encodes CASSVGGGLGETQYF.

This clonotype showed up many times. The chain has TRBV27 and TRBJ2-6; no firm D call. The CDR3 has 14 residues. Between the trimmed V and J ends, which lost 6 bases and 0 bases, there was a span of 6 bases. Germline values: CDR1 MNHEY, CDR2 SMNVEV (reference sequence). The CDR3, as DNA: TGTGCCAGCAGCTCCAGCTCTGGGGCCAACGTCCTGACTTTC. Translating gives CASSSSSGANVLTF.

The genes are TRBV24-1 and TRBJ1-5, with D possibly TRBD1 on 5 matching bases. The CDR3 has 14 residues. Germline V gene lookup returns CDR1 KGHDR and CDR2 SFDVKD. The V end lost 9 bases, the J end lost 1 base, and 12 bases lay between the germline ends. The CDR3 DNA reads as TGTGCCACCGGGGACCGGCAGAGCAATCAGCCCCAGCATTTT. Its protein product is CATGDRQSNQPQHF.

The sample holds a few counts of this clonotype. The chain joins TRBV7-3 to TRBJ2-3; perhaps TRBD1 as D (6 bases). Trimming removed 5 bases at V and 8 bases at J, with 14 bases between. This CDR3 contains 13 residues. Germline-derived CDR1 and CDR2 are SGHTA and FQGTGA. In nucleotides, the CDR3 is TGTGCCAGCAGCGCACAGGGACCGGCTACGCAGTATTTT. This gives the protein CASSAQGPATQYF. The variable domain in full, completed from reference TRBV7-3 and TRBJ2-3, reads GAGVSQTPSNKVTEKGKYVELRCDPISGHTALYWYRQSLGQGPEFLIYFQGTGAADDSGLPNDRFFAVRPEGSVSTLKIQRTERGDSAVYLCASSAQGPATQYFGPGTRLTVL.

This clonotype was seen a handful of times. The chain links TRBV12-3 or TRBV12-4 to TRBJ2-7, with D perhaps given as TRBD1 or TRBD2 (6 bases each). The V end lost 8 bases, the J end lost 0 bases, and 11 bases lay between the germline ends. The CDR3 totals 13 residues. CDR3 nucleotide sequence: TGTGCCAGCCGGAGGGGGGACTCCTACGAGCAGTACTTC. It encodes CASRRGDSYEQYF.

This clonotype occurred a few times. The chain joins TRBV7-2 to TRBJ1-2; TRBD1 might be the D (5 bases). With 4 bases removed from V and 7 bases from J, the gap between germline ends came to 22 bases. The CDR3 runs to 16 residues. Germline V lookup: CDR1 SGHTA, CDR2 FQGNSA. The CDR3 nucleotides are TGTGCCAGCAGCTCCTCCGTCCCAGGGATGGTCTCTGGCTACACCTTC. Its protein product is CASSSSVPGMVSGYTF.

V usage is TRBV3-1 and J usage is TRBJ2-5, with 9 bases aligning to TRBD1. This CDR3 has 15 amino acids. CDR1 is LGHDT, CDR2 YNNKEL, per germline (reference sequence). Trimming took 2 bases from V and 3 from J; bases not matched to a gene: 4. CDR3 protein: CASSQQGQGEETQYF. CDR3 DNA: TGTGCCAGCAGCCAACAGGGACAGGGCGAAGAGACCCAGTACTTC.

This clonotype was recorded a few times. The rearrangement links TRBV21-1 to TRBJ1-6; the table's D call TRBD1 went unverified against the DNA. TRBV21-1 is labeled a pseudogene. The CDR3 consists of 14 residues. CDR3 sequence reads: CASSKGQAPSPLHF. As DNA, the CDR3 is TGTGCCAGCAGCAAAGGGCAGGCCCCTTCACCCCTCCACTTT.